This T cell receptor beta chain stems from a study of shared clonotypes between healthy human individuals. For the study at large: Per donor, three plates held CD4 naive cells, three held CD4 memory, two held CD8 naive and one held CD8 memory.

The CDR3 loop spans 11 amino acids. From germline, CDR1 is MNHNS and CDR2 SASEGT. Trimming removed 6 bases from V and 3 bases from J, with 6 bases in between. The method was immunoSEQ multiplex PCR; TCRdb's version includes in-frame clones alone and lacks a portion of them. The table records about 510,000 clones, about 96% of them present only once. The chain carries TRBV6-1 and TRBJ2-7; D might be TRBD2 (5 bases). Sample: naive CD4+ T cells sorted from blood. Subset meaning: CD45RA+ positively selected. The receptor comes from a young woman in good health. CDR3 nucleotides: TGTGCCAGCAGACGGGACTACGAGCAGTACTTC. This sequence encodes CASRRDYEQYF.